The present TCR beta chain was sequenced within a study of early T cells in non-severe SARS-CoV-2 infection. Background on the study: Whole-blood bulk RNA, unsorted, was sequenced, and chains were unpaired. Study results and limitations: Private and CD4 specificities were missed by VDJdb matching, skewed to anti-spike CD8.

Worth noting for this clonotype: As yet, its antigen is unknown.

This CDR3 has 13 amino acids. The germline CDR1 and CDR2 sequences are SGHRS and YFSETQ. Trimming took 4 bases from V and 2 from J, leaving 9 bases between them. TCRdb re-called the 5' RACE reads through MiXCR, storing one row per CDR3 protein. The repertoire has fewer than 85,000 distinct CDR3 sequences, around 9.9% of them found once; the top ten carry roughly 4.8%. The sequence derives from an adult who was a healthcare worker with PCR-confirmed SARS-CoV-2 infection or an uninfected control (not recorded which). The chain has TRBV5-1 and TRBJ2-5; perhaps TRBD1 as D (5 bases). The specimen sequenced was whole blood. This CDR3 is CASSQRQQETQYF. The CDR3 bases are TGCGCCAGCAGCCAAAGACAGCAAGAGACCCAGTACTTC.